Listed below are T cell receptor beta chains from one sample, sequenced in a study of response to subunit inactivated influenza vaccine. From the RT-PCR reads, TCRdb called clonotypes with MiXCR, one entry per CDR3 protein. The repertoire holds around 790,000 distinct CDR3 sequences, approximately 22% seen once, with about a tenth in the top ten. The sequences come from PBMCs from blood, collected about 5 days after vaccination. Receptors originate from a man in his fifties who received an inactivated influenza vaccine. Both conserved end residues are part of each CDR3. A D gene is named only where the DNA matches it firmly. Clone size, where shown, is once, few, many, or a class for clones that have expanded.

V: TRBV7-6
D: -
J: TRBJ2-3
size: -
length: 14
CDR3: CASSLGPGTDTQYF
DNA: TGTGCCAGCAGTCTTGGACCGGGCACAGATACGCAGTATTTT

V: TRBV4-2
D: -
J: TRBJ2-7
size: many
length: 12
CDR3: CASSQSRGEQYF
DNA: TGTGCCAGCAGCCAGTCAAGGGGCGAGCAGTACTTC

V: TRBV5-1
D: -
J: TRBJ2-7
size: few
length: 16
CDR3: CASSWGWGPHGYEQYF
DNA: TGCGCCAGCAGCTGGGGGTGGGGGCCCCATGGCTACGAGCAGTACTTC

V: TRBV3-1
D: TRBD1
J: TRBJ2-2
size: -
length: 15
CDR3: CASSGAGTGAGELFF
DNA: TGTGCCAGCAGCGGAGCCGGGACAGGGGCCGGGGAGCTGTTTTTT

V: TRBV6-4
D: -
J: TRBJ2-5
size: -
length: 12
CDR3: CAIRDFRETQYF
DNA: TGTGCCATCAGGGACTTCCGGGAGACCCAGTACTTC

V: TRBV20-1
D: -
J: TRBJ2-5
size: -
length: 12
CDR3: CSARVSSETQYF
DNA: TGCAGTGCTAGAGTTTCCTCAGAGACCCAGTACTTC

V: TRBV4-2
D: TRBD2
J: TRBJ2-1
size: -
length: 16
CDR3: CASSQIAGGGYNEQFF
DNA: TGTGCCAGCAGCCAAATAGCGGGGGGCGGATACAATGAGCAGTTCTTC

V: TRBV20-1
D: -
J: TRBJ2-1
size: few
length: 13
CDR3: CSARDSWYNEQFF
DNA: TGCAGTGCTAGGGACAGTTGGTACAATGAGCAGTTCTTC

V: TRBV29-1
D: TRBD1
J: TRBJ2-7
size: -
length: 14
CDR3: CSARTGARSYEQYF
DNA: TGCAGCGCGCGAACAGGGGCGAGGTCCTACGAGCAGTACTTC

V: TRBV14
D: TRBD1
J: TRBJ2-7
size: once
length: 15
CDR3: CASSQDQFSGGEQYF
DNA: TGTGCCAGCAGCCAAGATCAGTTTTCAGGGGGCGAGCAGTACTTC

V: TRBV5-1
D: -
J: TRBJ2-7
size: many
length: 13
CDR3: CASSLSSSYEQYF
DNA: TGCGCCAGCAGCTTGTCCTCCTCCTACGAGCAGTACTTC

V: TRBV6-6
D: -
J: TRBJ1-5
size: -
length: 13
CDR3: CASTNPGVEPQHF
DNA: TGTGCCAGCACCAACCCAGGGGTCGAGCCCCAGCATTTT

V: TRBV24-1
D: TRBD2
J: TRBJ2-1
size: few
length: 16
CDR3: CATSDPPGLAGGEQFF
DNA: TGTGCCACCAGTGACCCCCCGGGACTAGCGGGGGGTGAGCAGTTCTTC

V: TRBV4-2
D: TRBD1
J: TRBJ2-7
size: many
length: 14
CDR3: CASSQGTGRYEQYF
DNA: TGTGCCAGCAGCCAAGGGACAGGAAGATACGAGCAGTACTTC

V: TRBV10-2
D: TRBD1
J: TRBJ2-1
size: few
length: 18
CDR3: CASSGTGTGTALWNEQFF
DNA: TGCGCCAGCAGTGGTACCGGGACAGGGACCGCCTTATGGAATGAGCAGTTCTTC

V: TRBV19
D: -
J: TRBJ2-1
size: few
length: 16
CDR3: CASSIGGLSSYNEQFF
DNA: TGTGCCAGTAGTATCGGCGGGCTTAGCTCCTACAATGAGCAGTTCTTC

V: TRBV5-1
D: -
J: TRBJ2-7
size: few
length: 13
CDR3: CASSLDYAYEQYF
DNA: TGCGCCAGCAGCTTGGATTATGCCTACGAGCAGTACTTC

V: TRBV10-3
D: TRBD2
J: TRBJ2-6
size: once
length: 18
CDR3: CAIKVWTSGMGGANVLTF
DNA: TGTGCCATCAAGGTTTGGACTAGCGGGATGGGGGGGGCCAACGTCCTGACTTTC

V: TRBV3-1
D: -
J: TRBJ1-4
size: few
length: 17
CDR3: CASSQDFSGSDNEKLFF
DNA: TGTGCCAGCAGCCAAGATTTCTCGGGGAGTGATAATGAAAAACTGTTTTTT

V: TRBV12-3/TRBV12-4
D: -
J: TRBJ2-2
size: many
length: 13
CDR3: CATAVGGTGELFF
DNA: TGTGCCACAGCTGTGGGGGGCACCGGGGAGCTGTTTTTT

V: TRBV9
D: -
J: TRBJ2-7
size: -
length: 13
CDR3: CASSVLEGYEQYF
DNA: TGTGCCAGCAGCGTACTGGAGGGTTACGAGCAGTACTTC

V: TRBV6-6
D: -
J: TRBJ2-5
size: few
length: 13
CDR3: CASTRDLQETQYF
DNA: TGTGCCAGCACCCGGGACCTCCAAGAGACCCAGTACTTC

V: TRBV20-1
D: TRBD1
J: TRBJ2-7
size: few
length: 15
CDR3: CSARKPGQGFDEQYF
DNA: TGCAGTGCTAGAAAACCGGGACAGGGGTTCGACGAGCAGTACTTC

V: TRBV5-1
D: -
J: TRBJ2-3
size: -
length: 14
CDR3: CASSLPGEADTQYF
DNA: TGCGCCAGCAGCTTGCCGGGAGAGGCGGATACGCAGTATTTT

V: TRBV29-1
D: -
J: TRBJ2-1
size: few
length: 14
CDR3: CSVDLLGGYNEQFF
DNA: TGCAGCGTAGACTTACTAGGGGGGTACAATGAGCAGTTCTTC

V: TRBV13
D: -
J: TRBJ2-7
size: many
length: 15
CDR3: CASSLGSRLTYEQYF
DNA: TGTGCCAGCAGCTTAGGCTCCCGGTTAACCTACGAGCAGTACTTC

V: TRBV7-6
D: -
J: TRBJ2-7
size: once
length: 14
CDR3: CASSLETDIYEQYF
DNA: TGTGCCAGCAGCTTAGAGACTGATATATACGAGCAGTACTTC

V: TRBV28
D: TRBD2
J: TRBJ2-7
size: -
length: 13
CDR3: CASTPGLAGPLLF
DNA: TGTGCCAGCACCCCGGGACTAGCGGGACCTTTACTATTC

V: TRBV11-2
D: TRBD2
J: TRBJ2-1
size: -
length: 15
CDR3: CASSFTSAAWNEQFF
DNA: TGTGCCAGCAGCTTTACTAGCGCGGCGTGGAATGAGCAGTTCTTC

V: TRBV12-3/TRBV12-4
D: -
J: TRBJ1-5
size: many
length: 13
CDR3: CASSFRVGQPQHF
DNA: TGTGCCAGCAGTTTTAGGGTAGGTCAGCCCCAGCATTTT

V: TRBV6-5
D: -
J: TRBJ1-1
size: few
length: 14
CDR3: CASSYSLTDTEAFF
DNA: TGTGCCAGCAGTTACTCCCTGACGGACACTGAAGCTTTCTTT

V: TRBV6-1
D: -
J: TRBJ2-2
size: few
length: 14
CDR3: CASSEQGGAGELFF
DNA: TGTGCCAGCAGTGAACAGGGGGGCGCCGGGGAGCTGTTTTTT

V: TRBV5-1
D: TRBD1
J: TRBJ1-2
size: -
length: 15
CDR3: CASSLALRDSYGYTF
DNA: TGCGCCAGCAGCTTGGCCCTCCGGGACAGCTATGGCTACACCTTC

V: TRBV7-9
D: -
J: TRBJ1-4
size: -
length: 14
CDR3: CASSPRTSEEKLFF
DNA: TGTGCCAGCAGCCCACGGACCTCTGAAGAAAAACTGTTTTTT

V: TRBV4-2
D: -
J: TRBJ2-7
size: -
length: 14
CDR3: CASSQGERAYEQYF
DNA: TGTGCCAGCAGCCAGGGGGAGCGGGCCTACGAGCAGTACTTC

V: TRBV4-1
D: -
J: TRBJ2-2
size: -
length: 16
CDR3: CASSLMEGGGTGELFF
DNA: TGCGCCAGCAGCCTCATGGAGGGGGGAGGCACCGGGGAGCTGTTTTTT

V: TRBV4-1
D: -
J: TRBJ2-1
size: -
length: 14
CDR3: CARSQARSRNEQFF
DNA: TGCGCCAGGAGCCAAGCGCGCAGCCGCAATGAGCAGTTCTTC

V: TRBV12-3/TRBV12-4
D: -
J: TRBJ2-3
size: many
length: 14
CDR3: CASSFGWGTDTQYF
DNA: TGTGCCAGCAGTTTTGGTTGGGGCACAGATACGCAGTATTTT

V: TRBV7-9
D: -
J: TRBJ1-1
size: -
length: 14
CDR3: CASSQAVGDTEAFF
DNA: TGTGCCAGCAGCCAAGCCGTCGGGGACACTGAAGCTTTCTTT

V: TRBV4-3
D: TRBD1
J: TRBJ1-1
size: once
length: 15
CDR3: CASSRVDRGGTEALF
DNA: TGCGCCAGCAGCCGCGTAGACAGGGGGGGGACTGAAGCTTTATTT

V: TRBV29-1
D: TRBD1
J: TRBJ1-1
size: -
length: 12
CDR3: CSAEQGAAEAFF
DNA: TGCAGCGCCGAACAGGGGGCTGCTGAAGCTTTCTTT

V: TRBV10-3
D: -
J: TRBJ1-6
size: few
length: 14
CDR3: CAIRVDGGRSPLHF
DNA: TGTGCCATCAGGGTCGACGGGGGTCGTTCACCCCTCCACTTT

V: TRBV5-6
D: -
J: TRBJ2-7
size: -
length: 13
CDR3: CASSSRQTYEQYF
DNA: TGTGCCAGCAGTTCCCGACAGACCTACGAGCAGTACTTC

V: TRBV4-2
D: TRBD1
J: TRBJ2-5
size: -
length: 15
CDR3: CASSHDGTGQETQYF
DNA: TGTGCCAGCAGCCACGATGGGACAGGGCAAGAGACCCAGTACTTC

V: TRBV28
D: -
J: TRBJ2-1
size: -
length: 14
CDR3: CASIPVLGESEQFF
DNA: TGTGCCAGCATCCCGGTCCTGGGGGAAAGTGAGCAGTTCTTC